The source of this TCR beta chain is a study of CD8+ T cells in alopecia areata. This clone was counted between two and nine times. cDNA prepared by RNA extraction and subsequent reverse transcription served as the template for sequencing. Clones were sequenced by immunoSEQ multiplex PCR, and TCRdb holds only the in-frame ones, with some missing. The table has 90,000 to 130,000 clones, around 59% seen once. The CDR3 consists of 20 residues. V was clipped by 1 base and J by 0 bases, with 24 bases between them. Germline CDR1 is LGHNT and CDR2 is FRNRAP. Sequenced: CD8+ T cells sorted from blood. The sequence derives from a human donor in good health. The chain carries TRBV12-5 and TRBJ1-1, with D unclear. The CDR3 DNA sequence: TGTGCTAGTGGTTTGGCCCCACCATCAGCGAGTTGGTACATGAACACTGAAGCTTTCTTT. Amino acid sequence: CASGLAPPSASWYMNTEAFF.